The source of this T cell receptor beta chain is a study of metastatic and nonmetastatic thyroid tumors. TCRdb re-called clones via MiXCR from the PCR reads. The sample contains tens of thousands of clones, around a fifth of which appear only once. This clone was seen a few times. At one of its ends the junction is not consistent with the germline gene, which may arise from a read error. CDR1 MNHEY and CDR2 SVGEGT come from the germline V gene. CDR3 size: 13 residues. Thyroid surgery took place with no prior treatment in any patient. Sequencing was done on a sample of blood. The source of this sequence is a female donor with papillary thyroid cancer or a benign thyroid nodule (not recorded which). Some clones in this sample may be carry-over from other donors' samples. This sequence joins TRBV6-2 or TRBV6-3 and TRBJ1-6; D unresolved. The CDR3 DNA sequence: TGTGCCAGCAGATACTCAGATAATTCACCCCTCCACTTT. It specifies CASRYSDNSPLHF.